This T cell receptor (beta chain) was sequenced in a study of identical twins. The sample holds a few counts of this clonotype. Germline CDR1 is MDHEN and CDR2 is SYDVKM. With 1 base removed from V and 7 bases from J, the gap between germline ends came to 14 bases. The length of the CDR3 is 15 residues. A single record per CDR3 protein comes from TCRdb applying MiXCR to the 5' RACE reads. The table includes roughly 1.6 million distinct CDR3 sequences, about 30% detected once. J is TRBJ1-5 and V is TRBV28, with unresolved D. The receptor's source is a newborn girl in good health. The sample taken for sequencing was cord blood. This CDR3 is CASSLSLGFKQPQHF. For the CDR3, the DNA is TGTGCCAGCAGTTTATCTCTAGGGTTTAAGCAGCCCCAGCATTTT.